This entry describes one TCR beta chain. This entry comes from a study of patients and donors after allogeneic stem cell transplantation. CDR3 size: 16 residues. Trimming removed 6 bases from V and 4 bases from J; junction bases left unmatched: 12. TCRdb redid the calling of the RT-PCR reads with MiXCR, one entry per CDR3 protein. Seen here are 800,000 to 1,000,000 distinct CDR3 sequences, more than 15% observed once, and the top ten hold under 6.5%. This clonotype originated in a human donor who was either an allogeneic HSCT recipient or a stem cell or donor lymphocyte infusion donor (not recorded which). It is not recorded whose cells these are; they may come from a transplant donor. The rearrangement uses TRBV12-3 or TRBV12-4 and TRBJ2-3; 8 nucleotides agree with TRBD2. Sequenced input: blood, either unsorted or a sorted T cell fraction (not recorded which). This CDR3 reads CASRASGGRFADTQYF. The CDR3 DNA reads as TGTGCCAGCAGGGCCTCTGGCGGGAGGTTCGCAGATACGCAGTATTTT.